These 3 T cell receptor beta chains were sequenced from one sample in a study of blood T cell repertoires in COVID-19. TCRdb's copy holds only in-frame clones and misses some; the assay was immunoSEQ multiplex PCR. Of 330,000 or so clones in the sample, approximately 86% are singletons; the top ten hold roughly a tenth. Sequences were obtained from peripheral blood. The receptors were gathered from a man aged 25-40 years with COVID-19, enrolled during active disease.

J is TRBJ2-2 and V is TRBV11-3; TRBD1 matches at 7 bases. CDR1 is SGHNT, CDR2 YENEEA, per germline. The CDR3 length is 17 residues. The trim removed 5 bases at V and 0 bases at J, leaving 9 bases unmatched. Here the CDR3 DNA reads TGTGCCAGCAGCCAACCCCCAGGGGGATCGAACACCGGGGAGCTGTTTTTT. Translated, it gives CASSQPPGGSNTGELFF.

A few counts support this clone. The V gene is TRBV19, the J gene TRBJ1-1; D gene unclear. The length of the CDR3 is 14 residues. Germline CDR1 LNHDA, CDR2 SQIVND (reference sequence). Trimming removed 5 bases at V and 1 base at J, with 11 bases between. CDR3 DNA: TGTGCCAGTAGTCGATCTACAGCGAACACTGAAGCTTTCTTT. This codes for CASSRSTANTEAFF.

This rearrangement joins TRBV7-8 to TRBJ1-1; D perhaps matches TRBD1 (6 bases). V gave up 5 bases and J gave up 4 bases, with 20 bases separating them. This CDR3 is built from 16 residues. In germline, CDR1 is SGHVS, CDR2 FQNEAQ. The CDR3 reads CASSTLIDRLSTEAFF. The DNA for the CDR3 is TGTGCCAGCAGCACCCTCATCGACAGGTTGAGCACTGAAGCTTTCTTT.